This is a list of T cell receptor beta chains from one sample in a study of cytomegalovirus exposure and HLA in healthy donors. Data came from immunoSEQ multiplex PCR; TCRdb stores just in-frame clones and leaves some out. The data contain more than 110,000 clones, 55% to 80% of them singletons. The sample consisted of PBMCs. These TCRs come from a woman aged 35 to 49 in good health and CMV-seronegative. The CDR3 runs from the conserved cysteine through the conserved F or W.

V gene	CDR3 protein
TRBV7-7	CASSSTSGEGELFF
TRBV10-3	CAIKTSGDTDTQYF
TRBV7-8	CASSFNRGTNEKLFF
TRBV7-9	CASSLGQGGEKLFF
TRBV4-3	CASSQDHHRSNEQFF
TRBV19	CASSISINRGLAGGSDETQYF
TRBV7-3	CASSSDREPYEQYF
TRBV7-3	CASSENEDSEAFF
TRBV4-3	CASSQDTQIYNSPLHF
TRBV7-8	CASGGGIHQPQHF
TRBV6-5	CASTSPRGVNTEAFF
TRBV7-7	CASSHRTGRYGYTF
TRBV6-5	CASSSGVWTNYGYTF
TRBV5-1	CASSPDSQETQYF
TRBV27	CASRQTGGSYNEQFF
TRBV7-2	CASRFPSGDQNTGELFF
TRBV6-1	CASSEAGGGRPDTQYF
TRBV11-2	CASSLWDTDGTSGNTIYF
TRBV7-8	CASSPDRVNSPLHF
TRBV29-1	CSVEAGYTDTQYF
TRBV10-3	CAIRNDREKSPLHF
TRBV7-7	CASTTQGVETQYF
TRBV5-1	CASQLAGAHTDTQYF
TRBV29-1	CSVEARTGGGEPQHF
TRBV11-2	CASSLEAGAGGYTF
TRBV12-5	CASGLTTGGFLGPNYGYTF
TRBV7-2	CASSLGQGGFQPQHF
TRBV18	CASSLGFRNEQYF
TRBV28	CASSPTGTGRDEQFF
TRBV5-6	CASSLSQGGETQYF
TRBV7-7	CASSPSGGRGGELFF